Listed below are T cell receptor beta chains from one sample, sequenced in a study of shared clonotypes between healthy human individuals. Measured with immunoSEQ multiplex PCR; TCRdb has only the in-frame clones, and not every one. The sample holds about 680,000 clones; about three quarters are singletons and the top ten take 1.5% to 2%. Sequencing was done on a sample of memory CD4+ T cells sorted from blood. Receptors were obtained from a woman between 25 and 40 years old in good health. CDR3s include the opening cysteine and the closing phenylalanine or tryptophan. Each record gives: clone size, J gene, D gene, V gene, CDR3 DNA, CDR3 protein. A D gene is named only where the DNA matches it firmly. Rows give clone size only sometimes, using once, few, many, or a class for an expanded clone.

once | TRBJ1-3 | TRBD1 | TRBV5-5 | TGTGCCAGCAGCTTGGTCGGGACAGGGTCCTCTGGAAACACCATATATTTT | CASSLVGTGSSGNTIYF
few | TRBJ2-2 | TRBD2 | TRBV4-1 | TGCGCCAGCAGCCAGCAGGGTCTAGCGGGAGGGACCGGGGAGCTGTTTTTT | CASSQQGLAGGTGELFF
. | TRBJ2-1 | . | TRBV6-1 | TGTGCCAGCAGTGATCTAGGGAATGAGCAGTTCTTC | CASSDLGNEQFF
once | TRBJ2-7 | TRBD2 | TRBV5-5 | TGTGCCAGCAGCCCATCGGGACTAGTTTACGAGCAGTACTTC | CASSPSGLVYEQYF
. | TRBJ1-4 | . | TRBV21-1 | TGTGCCAGCAGCAAAGTGGGGCACTACATTACAACTAATGAAAAACTGTTTTTT | CASSKVGHYITTNEKLFF
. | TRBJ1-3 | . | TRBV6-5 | TGTGCCAGCAGCTACGACAGCGATCCGGCAAACACCATATATTTT | CASSYDSDPANTIYF
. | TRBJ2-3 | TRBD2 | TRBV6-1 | TGTGCCAGCAGAACCCGTGGCGGGAGTACAGATACGCAGTATTTT | CASRTRGGSTDTQYF
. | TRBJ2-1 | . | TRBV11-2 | TGTGCCAGCAGCGTGGAGGGATACACCTACAATGAGCAGTTCTTC | CASSVEGYTYNEQFF
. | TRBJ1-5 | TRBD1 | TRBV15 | TGTGCCACCAGCAGGGCAGGGGGGAATCAGCCCCAGCATTTT | CATSRAGGNQPQHF
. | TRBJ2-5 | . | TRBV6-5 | TGTGCCAGCAGTGAAGACCCTCGGGCGACCCAGTACTTC | CASSEDPRATQYF